This TCR beta chain was sequenced during a study of post-analysis software for immune sequencing data. Study-wide background: Included courses were relapsing-remitting and secondary progressive multiple sclerosis; progressive-relapsing multiple sclerosis was also included.

General study points: Samples from one preparation batch, clustered by F measure, grouped strongly together. The normalized Chao1 diversity of multiple sclerosis patients was significantly lower than that of controls.

As for this clonotype: Its cognate antigen is unknown.

Each TCR beta cDNA library carried unique molecular identifiers. Researchers reported some 500,000 cDNA molecules coming from roughly 1 to 10 million T cells. TCRdb analysed the PCR reads with MiXCR anew, one entry per CDR3 protein. The table lists 150,000 to 200,000 distinct CDR3 sequences, 30% of them singletons. The TCR sequence derives from a girl aged 5 to 17 with multiple sclerosis. Material for sequencing was blood.

CDR3 coding DNA: TGCGCCAGCAGCCAAGAAGGAGAACAGGGTCCGTACTTC. Its protein product is CASSQEGEQGPYF. This chain links TRBV4-1 with TRBJ2-7; D perhaps matches TRBD1 (6 bases). The V gene lost 0 bases and the J gene lost 12 bases, with 15 bases spanning the gap. CDR3 length: 13 residues. Germline CDR1 and CDR2: MGHRA and YSYEKL.